Listed below are T cell receptor beta chains from one sample, sequenced in a study of OX40 agonist ivuxolimab in advanced cancers. Assay: immunoSEQ multiplex PCR; the TCRdb copy retains only in-frame clones and omits some. The sample has under 20,000 clones; approximately 77% are singletons. Sequenced material: CD4+ or CD8+ T cells sorted from blood, taken in a trial of the OX40 agonist ivuxolimab. All receptors come from an adult with an advanced solid tumor such as melanoma, head and neck, liver or kidney cancer. Both conserved end residues are part of each CDR3. The D gene is left open where the match is weak. Part of the rows lack a size; the others show once, few, many or a class for expanded clones.

TGTGCCAGCAGCTTGGACAGGGGCCAGGGCAATCAGCCCCAGCATTTT	CASSLDRGQGNQPQHF	16	TRBV5-4	TRBD1	TRBJ1-5	few
TGCGCCAGCAGCTTGGAGTTGACAGGGGGTAATTCACCCCTCCACTTT	CASSLELTGGNSPLHF	16	TRBV5-1	TRBD1	TRBJ1-6	.
TGTGCCAGCAGCGCCGACCCGAGGGACGGATCTAAAAAAACGGCCATATATTTT	CASSADPRDGSKKTAIYF	18	TRBV21-1	.	TRBJ1-3	.
TGTGCCAGCTCACCTCCTATGGTCGGATCTAACTATGGCTACACCTTC	CASSPPMVGSNYGYTF	16	TRBV18	.	TRBJ1-2	.
TGTGCCAGCAGCTCGACCCGGGACGCTGACGTGGAGACCCAGTACTTC	CASSSTRDADVETQYF	16	TRBV7-9	.	TRBJ2-5	few
TGCGCCAGCAGCCAAGAGACGGTGGGTGAAAAACTGTTTTTT	CASSQETVGEKLFF	14	TRBV4-1	.	TRBJ1-4	medium-sized
TGTGCCAGCACAGAATCCCAGGGGCTTGACACAGATACGCAGTATTTT	CASTESQGLDTDTQYF	16	TRBV2	.	TRBJ2-3	medium-sized
TGTGCCAGCAGTGAAGTGTGGGACAGCCGAAGATCTAATGAAAAACTGTTTTTT	CASSEVWDSRRSNEKLFF	18	TRBV6-1	TRBD1	TRBJ1-4	.
TGTGCCAGCGGGGGGGGAGACAGCAATCAGCCCCAGCATTTT	CASGGGDSNQPQHF	14	TRBV2	.	TRBJ1-5	.
TGTGCCAGCAGTGAAGGAATTGGGGGGGTCACTGAAGCTTTCTTT	CASSEGIGGVTEAFF	15	TRBV2	.	TRBJ1-1	.
TGTGCCAGCAGCTTGGGGAGGAGCAATCAGCCCCAGCATTTT	CASSLGRSNQPQHF	14	TRBV5-6	.	TRBJ1-5	.
TGTGCCATCAGTGGTCCGGACGGGGAGCTGTTTTTT	CAISGPDGELFF	12	TRBV10-3	.	TRBJ2-2	few
TGTGCCAGCAGCCAAGTTACGGACTACGAGCAGTACTTC	CASSQVTDYEQYF	13	TRBV7-6	.	TRBJ2-7	.
TGTGCCAGCAGCATCTTGGGGGGGAATTCAGAGACCCAGTACTTC	CASSILGGNSETQYF	15	TRBV5-5	TRBD2	TRBJ2-5	.
TGTGCCAGCAGCTTACAACTCGCCGGGGAGCTGTTTTTT	CASSLQLAGELFF	13	TRBV13	.	TRBJ2-2	many
TGTGCCATTATCGGACAGCCCTCTGAAGCTTTCTTT	CAIIGQPSEAFF	12	TRBV2	.	TRBJ1-1	few
TGTGCCAGCAGTTTCGCCCCCGGGACAGATTCCGAGCAGTACTTC	CASSFAPGTDSEQYF	15	TRBV2	TRBD1	TRBJ2-7	.
TGCGCCAGCAGCCAAATAGGGCAGGGGAGCTCCTACGAGCAGTACTTC	CASSQIGQGSSYEQYF	16	TRBV4-1	.	TRBJ2-7	few
TGTGCCAGCAGCTTTGGGGGAGACTACGAGCAGTACTTC	CASSFGGDYEQYF	13	TRBV7-9	.	TRBJ2-7	.
TGTGCCAGCAGCAAAGTCAACAGGGGCGATACGATGAACACTGAAGCTTTCTTT	CASSKVNRGDTMNTEAFF	18	TRBV21-1	.	TRBJ1-1	.
TGTGCCAGCAGCCCCAGAGAAACAGGGAGTAAGGGCTACGAGCAGTACTTC	CASSPRETGSKGYEQYF	17	TRBV7-9	.	TRBJ2-7	.
TGTGCCAGCAGAGAGGACCCCCGCGGCGATGAGCAGTTCTTC	CASREDPRGDEQFF	14	TRBV7-8	.	TRBJ2-1	.
TGTGCCATCAGTGACGGACAGGGTGGTAACACTGAAGCTTTCTTT	CAISDGQGGNTEAFF	15	TRBV10-3	TRBD1	TRBJ1-1	once
TGTGCCAGCACTGGGGCCAACGTCCTGACTTTC	CASTGANVLTF	11	TRBV19	.	TRBJ2-6	.
TGTGCCAGCAGCTTACGTGGCGGCCTTTACGAGCAGTACTTC	CASSLRGGLYEQYF	14	TRBV5-5	.	TRBJ2-7	once
TGTGCCAGCAGCCCTAGAACAGTACCTGAAGCTTTCTTT	CASSPRTVPEAFF	13	TRBV7-9	.	TRBJ1-1	.